A selection of T cell receptor beta chains follows, all from one sample in a study of cytomegalovirus exposure and HLA in healthy donors. TCRdb's table, derived via immunoSEQ multiplex PCR, lists solely in-frame clones and lacks some. This table holds 150,000 or so clones, roughly 80% found once. The sequenced material came from PBMCs. Receptor source: a man aged 50 or older in good health and CMV-seropositive. Each CDR3 is given with its conserved first and last residue. D genes are given only for firm matches. The size entry is marked missing in some rows and otherwise reads once, few, many or a size class.

d_gene,j_gene,abundance,v_gene,CDR3nt,CDR3aa
-,TRBJ1-4,-,TRBV19,TGTGCCAGTAGTTCTTTGGGCCAGACAACTAATGAAAAACTGTTTTTT,CASSSLGQTTNEKLFF
TRBD1,TRBJ2-7,-,TRBV25-1,TGTGCCAGCAGTGCAACAGGGGTGATGTTGGACGAGCAGTACTTC,CASSATGVMLDEQYF
TRBD1,TRBJ1-1,few,TRBV5-1,TGCGCCAGCCGGACAGGGGAGTTGAACACTGAAGCTTTCTTT,CASRTGELNTEAFF
-,TRBJ1-2,-,TRBV5-5,TGTGCCAGCACCCCCCTACTTGATGGCTACACCTTC,CASTPLLDGYTF
TRBD1,TRBJ2-5,once,TRBV5-1,TGCGCCAGCAGCTTGGAGGGACAGGGAGTGTGGGAGACCCAGTACTTC,CASSLEGQGVWETQYF
TRBD1,TRBJ1-1,-,TRBV6-5,TGTGCCAGCAGTTCTACAGGGGACGCTTTCTTT,CASSSTGDAFF
-,TRBJ1-1,-,TRBV7-9,TGTGCCAGCAGCTTAACCCCCCTATCGGGAAACACTGAAGCTTTCTTT,CASSLTPLSGNTEAFF
-,TRBJ2-2,-,TRBV10-3,TGTGCCATCAGTGAGACAGGGATCGCCACCGGGGAGCTGTTTTTT,CAISETGIATGELFF
-,TRBJ1-1,-,TRBV28,TGTGCCAGCAGTCTCAGGGTTACTGAAGCTTTCTTT,CASSLRVTEAFF
-,TRBJ2-1,-,TRBV27,TGTGCCAGCAGTTTTGGTTCTACTAGGAGCCAGTTCTTC,CASSFGSTRSQFF
-,TRBJ1-2,-,TRBV7-2,TGTGCCAGCAGCCCCCGTCCTTTGAGTGGCTACACCTTC,CASSPRPLSGYTF
-,TRBJ1-1,-,TRBV11-2,TGTGCCAGCAGCTTAGATCTGGGAGCTGAAGCTTTCTTT,CASSLDLGAEAFF
-,TRBJ1-5,-,TRBV2,TGTGCCAGCAGTCCCAGGGGCAATCAGCCCCAGCATTTT,CASSPRGNQPQHF
TRBD1,TRBJ1-2,-,TRBV11-2,TGTGCCAGCAGCTTATGGGGACAGGCGGGCTATGGCTACACCTTC,CASSLWGQAGYGYTF
TRBD2,TRBJ2-7,-,TRBV27,TGTGCCAGCAGTTTGAATAGCGGGGGGCCCTACGAGCAGTACTTC,CASSLNSGGPYEQYF
TRBD1,TRBJ1-2,-,TRBV5-1,TGCGCCAGCAGCTTAGGTGACAGGGGCAATCGCGACTATGGCTACACCTTC,CASSLGDRGNRDYGYTF
-,TRBJ2-1,-,TRBV18,TGTGCCAGCTCACCACGAGTCGACAATGAGCAGTTCTTC,CASSPRVDNEQFF
TRBD1,TRBJ1-3,-,TRBV6-5,TGTGCCAGCAGTTCACAGGGGGAACTTGGAAACACCATATATTTT,CASSSQGELGNTIYF
TRBD1,TRBJ1-1,few,TRBV2,TGTGCCAGCAGTGAAACAGGGGGCGACACTGAAGCTTTCTTT,CASSETGGDTEAFF
-,TRBJ1-2,-,TRBV5-6,TGTGCCAGCAGCTTGGGGGCGGGGACCTATGGCTACACCTTC,CASSLGAGTYGYTF
TRBD2,TRBJ2-5,-,TRBV10-1,TGCGCCAGCAGCTCCGGGACCGCGATTTGGGGGGGAGAGACCCAGTACTTC,CASSSGTAIWGGETQYF
-,TRBJ1-1,-,TRBV7-8,TGTGCCAGCAGCGTCAGGGGAATGAACACTGAAGCTTTCTTT,CASSVRGMNTEAFF
TRBD1,TRBJ1-4,-,TRBV4-3,TGCGCCAGCAGCCAAGTCGCCCAGGGGGGTGAAAAACTGTTTTTT,CASSQVAQGGEKLFF
-,TRBJ1-3,-,TRBV9,TGTGCCAGCAGCGTAGATCTCAGCCAGAGGGGAAACACCATATATTTT,CASSVDLSQRGNTIYF
TRBD2,TRBJ2-5,few,TRBV10-1,TGCGCCAGCAGTGAGCCTAGCGGTTCCGAGACCCAGTACTTC,CASSEPSGSETQYF
-,TRBJ1-1,-,TRBV5-1,TGCGCCAGCAGCCCACAGGGTTGGAACGCTGAAGCTTTCTTT,CASSPQGWNAEAFF
TRBD2,TRBJ2-1,-,TRBV9,TGTGCCAGCAGCGTATGGGGGGGATCGGACAATGAGCAGTTCTTC,CASSVWGGSDNEQFF
-,TRBJ2-7,-,TRBV7-2,TGTGCCAGCAGCTCCCCTACCCGGGTATCCTACGAGCAGTACTTC,CASSSPTRVSYEQYF
-,TRBJ1-1,once,TRBV12-2,TGTGCAAGTCGCTTATTCAGGGGGCCGGGGACTGAAGCTTTCTTT,CASRLFRGPGTEAFF
-,TRBJ2-5,-,TRBV5-1,TGCGCCAGCAGCGGCGGGGTTTCCATTTTGGAGACCCAGTACTTC,CASSGGVSILETQYF
-,TRBJ2-3,few,TRBV4-3,TGCGCCAGCAGCCAAGGCTTTACAGGCAAGACAGATACGCAGTATTTT,CASSQGFTGKTDTQYF
TRBD2,TRBJ2-7,few,TRBV6-1,TGTGCCAGCAGGGATGTAGCGGGCCATCCCTACGAGCAGTACTTC,CASRDVAGHPYEQYF
-,TRBJ1-1,once,TRBV5-1,TGCGCCAGCAGTTCATTCGGGGGTGCTGAAGCTTTCTTT,CASSSFGGAEAFF
TRBD2,TRBJ2-3,-,TRBV9,TGTGCCAGCAGCGTAGAGGCGACTAGCGGTACGCAGTATTTT,CASSVEATSGTQYF
TRBD2,TRBJ2-1,-,TRBV28,TGTGCCAGTGGACTAGGCAATGAGCAGTTCTTC,CASGLGNEQFF
-,TRBJ2-7,-,TRBV11-2,TGTGCCAGCAGCTGGCGGGGACCATCCTACGAGCAGTACTTC,CASSWRGPSYEQYF
-,TRBJ1-4,-,TRBV6-1,TGTGCCAGCAGGTCAGGGAATGAAAAACTGTTTTTT,CASRSGNEKLFF